Each of the 15 T cell receptor beta chains below was sequenced from the same sample in a study of cytomegalovirus exposure and HLA in healthy donors (dated by TCRdb to about 2017). The receptor library was made with the immunoSEQ multiplex PCR assay. For the multiplex PCR, a mixture combining 60 forward primers for TCR Vbeta segments and 13 reverse primers for TCR Jbeta segments was used. TCRdb took over this immuneACCESS table, retaining in-frame rearrangements with V and J assigned. Such tables are incomplete; in checked studies, under half of the missing clones stem from an unresolved V gene, and the remainder is unexplained. The sample data list roughly 100,000 clones, and approximately 73% of these were observed just once. The ten largest clones capture 10% of the sample. The material sequenced was PBMCs. Receptor source: a woman in her late teens or twenties in good health and CMV-seropositive.

The J gene is TRBJ2-7, the V gene TRBV5-6; D uncertain. Per germline, CDR1 SGHDT and CDR2 YYEEEE. The CDR3 has 14 amino acids. With 0 bases removed from V and 2 bases from J, the gap between germline ends came to 9 bases. The CDR3 region is CASSLGVEPYEQYF. The CDR3 DNA follows: TGTGCCAGCAGCTTGGGAGTTGAGCCCTACGAGCAGTACTTC.

The chain recombines TRBV11-2 with TRBJ1-4; 7 bases line up with TRBD1. The V gene end was trimmed by 5 bases and the J gene end by 8 bases; junction bases not matched to a gene: 8. Germline V gene data show CDR1 as SGHAT and CDR2 as FQNNGV. The CDR3 sequence is 14 residues long. Here the CDR3 reads CASSRQGTLEKLFF. The CDR3 nucleotides read TGTGCCAGCAGCAGACAGGGTACGCTGGAAAAACTGTTTTTT.

There are a few counts of this clone. The chain joins TRBV19 to TRBJ2-3; 7 positions match TRBD2. V lost 5 bases and J lost 6; bases outside the gene matches: 8. The CDR3 is 14 residues long. Per germline, CDR1 LNHDA and CDR2 SQIVND (reference sequence). The CDR3 reads CASSETGGSDTQYF. The CDR3 nucleotides are TGTGCCAGTAGTGAGACGGGCGGGAGTGATACGCAGTATTTT. The entire variable domain, with the rest obtained from reference TRBV19 and TRBJ2-3, is as follows: DGGITQSPKYLFRKEGQNVTLSCEQNLNHDAMYWYRQDPGQGLRLIYYSQIVNDFQKGDIAEGYSVSREKKESFPLTVTSAQKNPTAFYLCASSETGGSDTQYFGPGTRLTVL.

The chain couples TRBV5-4 to TRBJ2-3; no clear D. Trimming stripped 5 bases from V and 2 bases from J, with 12 bases between. The CDR3 runs 14 residues. Germline CDR1 is SGHNT and CDR2 is YYREEE (reference sequence). In nucleotides, the CDR3 is TGTGCCAGCAGAGAGGCCTCATACACAGATACGCAGTATTTT. Its translation is CASREASYTDTQYF.

This sequence joins TRBV6-6 and TRBJ2-5; weak D call: TRBD2 (6 bases). Trimming removed 2 bases from V and 2 bases from J, with 9 bases in between. Per the germline V gene, CDR1 is MNHNY and CDR2 is SVGAGI (reference sequence). The CDR3 spans 14 residues. This chain's CDR3 is CASSYMGGQETQYF. As DNA, the CDR3 is TGTGCCAGCAGTTACATGGGGGGACAAGAGACCCAGTACTTC.

J is TRBJ2-2 and V is TRBV28; TRBD1 is a possible D gene (5 bases). V was shortened by 6 bases and J by 4 bases, with 18 bases between the two germline ends. This CDR3 comprises 16 residues. CDR1 is MDHEN, CDR2 SYDVKM, per germline. The CDR3 DNA reads TGTGCCAGCAGATGGGGCGGCAGCTCAATCACCGGGGAGCTGTTTTTT. Residues: CASRWGGSSITGELFF.

This rearrangement joins TRBV6-5 to TRBJ1-4; 9 bases match TRBD1. The germline V gene has CDR1 MNHEY and CDR2 SVGAGI. V trimming: 8 bases; J trimming: 7 bases; junction bases outside the gene matches: 8. The CDR3 sequence is 14 residues long. CDR3 DNA sequence: TGTGCCAGCGCTTGGGGGACAGGGATTGAAAAACTGTTTTTT. Its protein is CASAWGTGIEKLFF.

The chain has TRBV9 and TRBJ2-1; perhaps TRBD2 as D (5 bases). CDR1 is SGDLS, CDR2 YYNGEE, per germline. The V and J ends lost 0 bases and 2 bases respectively, with 9 bases between them. The CDR3 sequence is 15 residues long. The CDR3: CASSVGGWAYNEQFF. CDR3 nucleotide sequence: TGTGCCAGCAGCGTAGGAGGGTGGGCCTACAATGAGCAGTTCTTC.

The V and J genes are TRBV7-9 and TRBJ2-3; a weak D match, TRBD1 (6 bases). CDR3 length: 16 amino acids. Per germline, CDR1 SEHNR and CDR2 FQNEAQ (reference sequence). Deletions cut 2 bases from V and 0 bases from J, with 12 bases between. CDR3: CASSLRQDSSTDTQYF. In nucleotides, the CDR3 is TGTGCCAGCAGCTTACGACAGGATTCTAGCACAGATACGCAGTATTTT.

This clone was seen a handful of times. The chain couples TRBV27 to TRBJ2-1; a weak D match, TRBD2 (5 bases). Germline V CDR1 and CDR2: MNHEY, SMNVEV (reference sequence). The ends were cut back, 5 bases at V and 0 bases at J, with 14 bases in the middle. The CDR3 spans 16 residues. The CDR3 DNA reads TGTGCCAGCAGTATTTATCCGGACTCCTCCTACAATGAGCAGTTCTTC. Residues: CASSIYPDSSYNEQFF.

The chain recombines TRBV15 with TRBJ1-2; possibly TRBD1 for D (5 bases). This CDR3 has 15 residues. Germline CDR1 reads LNHNV; CDR2 reads YYDKDF (reference sequence). Trimming left V 4 bases short and J 6 bases short, with 18 bases between. The CDR3 bases are TGTGCCACCAGCATACGGCTGACAGCTCTGGATGGCTACACCTTC. The encoded protein is CATSIRLTALDGYTF.

This clone is a singleton in its sample. The CDR3, as DNA: TGTGCCAGCAGCTCCACCTACGAGCAGTACTTC. Encoded protein: CASSSTYEQYF. This rearrangement joins TRBV7-9 to TRBJ2-7; D is unresolved. V lost 4 bases and J lost 2, with 3 bases in between. The CDR3 has 11 residues. CDR1 SEHNR and CDR2 FQNEAQ come from the germline V gene (reference sequence).

The rearrangement joins TRBV28 to TRBJ2-6, with D uncertain. The V and J ends lost 3 bases and 3 bases respectively, with 15 bases between them. The CDR3 covers 17 residues. Per the germline V gene, CDR1 is MDHEN and CDR2 is SYDVKM. The DNA of the CDR3 is TGTGCCAGCAGTTTTGGTCCCTCAACTGGTGGGGCCAACGTCCTGACTTTC. Protein: CASSFGPSTGGANVLTF.

This clone was detected once. V usage is TRBV27 and J usage is TRBJ1-2, with D hard to call. The CDR3 extends over 12 amino acids. Trimming cost V 2 bases and J 5 bases, with 6 bases left between them. CDR1 and CDR2 (germline): MNHEY, SMNVEV (reference sequence). The CDR3 here is CASSLPGYGYTF. The DNA for the CDR3 is TGTGCCAGCAGTTTACCCGGGTATGGCTACACCTTC.

The V call is TRBV15, the J call TRBJ1-5; TRBD1 is a possible D gene (5 bases). Germline CDR1 and CDR2: LNHNV and YYDKDF (reference sequence). The CDR3 loop spans 18 amino acids. The germline V and J ends were trimmed by 4 bases and 0 bases, with 19 bases remaining between them. The CDR3 coding sequence is TGTGCCACCAGCACCGGAGGGGTACCGCACGATAGCAATCAGCCCCAGCATTTT. Amino acids: CATSTGGVPHDSNQPQHF.